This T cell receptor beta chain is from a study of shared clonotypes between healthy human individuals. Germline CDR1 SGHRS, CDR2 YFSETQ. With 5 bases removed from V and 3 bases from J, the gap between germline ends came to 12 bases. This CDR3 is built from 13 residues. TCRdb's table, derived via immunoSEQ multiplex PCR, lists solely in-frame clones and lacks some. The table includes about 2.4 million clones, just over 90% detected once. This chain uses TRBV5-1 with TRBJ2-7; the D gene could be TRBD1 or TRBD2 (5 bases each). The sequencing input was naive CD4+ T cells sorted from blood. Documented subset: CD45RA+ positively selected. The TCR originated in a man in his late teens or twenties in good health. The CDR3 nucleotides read TGCGCCAGCAGAGTCCGGGACGACTACGAGCAGTACTTC. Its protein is CASRVRDDYEQYF. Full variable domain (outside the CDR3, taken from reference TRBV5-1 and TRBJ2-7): KAGVTQTPRYLIKTRGQQVTLSCSPISGHRSVSWYQQTPGQGLQFLFEYFSETQRNKGNFPGRFSGRQFSNSRSEMNVSTLELGDSALYLCASRVRDDYEQYFGPGTRLTVT.